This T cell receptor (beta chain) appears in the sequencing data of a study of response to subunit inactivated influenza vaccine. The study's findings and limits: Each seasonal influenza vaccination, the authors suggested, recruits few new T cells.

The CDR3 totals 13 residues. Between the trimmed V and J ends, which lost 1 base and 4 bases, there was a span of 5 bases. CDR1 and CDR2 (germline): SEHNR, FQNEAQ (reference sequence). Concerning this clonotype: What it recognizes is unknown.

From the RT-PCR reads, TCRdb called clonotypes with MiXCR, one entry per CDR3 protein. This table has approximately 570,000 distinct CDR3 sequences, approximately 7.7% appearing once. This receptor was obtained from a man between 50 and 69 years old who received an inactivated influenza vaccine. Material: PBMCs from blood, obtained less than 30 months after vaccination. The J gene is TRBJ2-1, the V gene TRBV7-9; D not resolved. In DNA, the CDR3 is TGTGCCAGCAGCTTAGTACAGTACAATGAGCAGTTCTTC. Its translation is CASSLVQYNEQFF.